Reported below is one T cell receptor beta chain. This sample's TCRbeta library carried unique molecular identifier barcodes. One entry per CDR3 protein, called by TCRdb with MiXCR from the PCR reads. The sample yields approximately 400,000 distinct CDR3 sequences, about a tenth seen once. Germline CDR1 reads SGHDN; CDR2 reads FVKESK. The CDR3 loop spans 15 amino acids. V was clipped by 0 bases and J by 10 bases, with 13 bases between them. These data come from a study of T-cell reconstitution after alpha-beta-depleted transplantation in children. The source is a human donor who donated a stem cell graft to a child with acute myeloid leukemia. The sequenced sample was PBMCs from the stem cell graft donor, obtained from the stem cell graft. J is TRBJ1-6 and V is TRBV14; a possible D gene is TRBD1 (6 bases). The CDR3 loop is CASSQDRGGRSPLHF. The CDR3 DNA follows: TGTGCCAGCAGCCAAGATAGAGGGGGAAGGTCACCCCTCCACTTT.